The clone carrying this T cell receptor (beta chain) was detected only once. The target antigen is unknown. This sample is drawn from a study of cytomegalovirus exposure and HLA in healthy donors. It was with 60 Vbeta and 13 Jbeta primers that the PCR ran. The protocol was immunoSEQ multiplex PCR, while the TCRdb copy is restricted to in-frame clones and leaves out a portion. Of around 180,000 clones listed, roughly 78% are singletons. Whole-study findings and limits: Despite most TCR sequences being rare, some public TCRs occurred in many donors.

The specimen sequenced was PBMCs. The TCR comes from a woman aged 45-59 years in good health and CMV-seropositive.

Written as DNA, the CDR3 is TGTGCCAGCAGCTTAAGCAGGGGGGCTGGGAACACTGAAGCTTTCTTT. Its protein is CASSLSRGAGNTEAFF. The chain recombines TRBV7-9 with TRBJ1-1; TRBD1 matches 7 bases. The J segment lost 1 base and the V segment lost 2 bases, leaving 7 bases of the junction unmatched. The CDR3 loop spans 16 amino acids. Germline-derived CDR1 and CDR2 are SEHNR and FQNEAQ (reference sequence).